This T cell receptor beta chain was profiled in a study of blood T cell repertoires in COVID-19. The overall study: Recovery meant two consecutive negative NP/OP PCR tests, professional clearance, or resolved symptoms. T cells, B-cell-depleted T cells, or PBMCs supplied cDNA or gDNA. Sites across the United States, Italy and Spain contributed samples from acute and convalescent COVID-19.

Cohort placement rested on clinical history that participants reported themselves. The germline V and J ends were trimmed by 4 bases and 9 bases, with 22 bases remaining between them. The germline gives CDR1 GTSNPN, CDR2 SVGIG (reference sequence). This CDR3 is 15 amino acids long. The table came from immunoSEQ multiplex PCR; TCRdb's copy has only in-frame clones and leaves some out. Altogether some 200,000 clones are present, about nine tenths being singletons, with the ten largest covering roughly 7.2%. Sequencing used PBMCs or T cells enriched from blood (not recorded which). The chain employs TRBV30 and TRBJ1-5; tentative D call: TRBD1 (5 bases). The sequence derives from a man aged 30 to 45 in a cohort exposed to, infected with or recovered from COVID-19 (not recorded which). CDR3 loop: CAWIGIGVHSRPQHF. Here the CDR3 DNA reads TGTGCCTGGATCGGCATAGGGGTTCACTCCCGGCCCCAGCATTTT.